This record covers a single TCR beta chain. The sample originates from a study of glioma-infiltrating T cells after dendritic cell vaccination. Study as a whole: Dendritic cell vaccine was injected intradermally three times, biweekly.

Selection required adequate fresh-frozen tumor tissue plus more than two years' survival data. None of the glioblastoma patients had an isocitrate dehydrogenase mutation. Using immunoSEQ multiplex PCR, the repertoire was profiled, and TCRdb retains in-frame clones only, with some absent. The sample yields about 92,000 clones, 65% to 90% seen once. Germline values: CDR1 SGHVS, CDR2 FQNEAQ. The V segment lost 3 bases and the J segment 4 bases; nucleotides outside the gene matches: 3. The CDR3 extends over 14 amino acids. This sequence originates from a human donor with glioblastoma. Sequenced material: blood, taken before dendritic cell vaccination. The chain has TRBV7-8 and TRBJ1-5, with 7 bases that match TRBD1. Here the CDR3 DNA reads TGTGCCAGCAGCTTCGGGACAGTGAATCAGCCCCAGCATTTT. This sequence encodes CASSFGTVNQPQHF.